The T cell receptor (beta chain) under discussion was sequenced for a study of blood T cells in healthy people across ages. Study-wide results and caveats: Roughly linear age-related decline in beta diversity appeared, significant by age 40.

Notes on this clonotype: Its antigen is not identified.

PCR was performed a second time for roughly 6 to 12 cycles using a sample-barcoded 5' primer and a J-beta primer mix. Each sample provided no less than 2.5 million CDR3-containing paired-end reads. From the 5' RACE reads, TCRdb called clonotypes with MiXCR, one entry per CDR3 protein. This sample has 850,000 to 1,100,000 distinct CDR3 sequences, with about two fifths found just once. The CDR3 length is 11 residues. From germline, CDR1 is DFQATT and CDR2 SNEGSKA (reference sequence). V is TRBV20-1 and J is TRBJ2-4; D not resolved. The DNA end is more similar to TRBJ2-7, so the J call may be wrong. Sequences were obtained from blood. The source is a young man in good health. The chain's CDR3 is CSASVRYEQYF. CDR3 DNA sequence: TGCAGTGCTAGCGTACGCTACGAGCAGTACTTC.